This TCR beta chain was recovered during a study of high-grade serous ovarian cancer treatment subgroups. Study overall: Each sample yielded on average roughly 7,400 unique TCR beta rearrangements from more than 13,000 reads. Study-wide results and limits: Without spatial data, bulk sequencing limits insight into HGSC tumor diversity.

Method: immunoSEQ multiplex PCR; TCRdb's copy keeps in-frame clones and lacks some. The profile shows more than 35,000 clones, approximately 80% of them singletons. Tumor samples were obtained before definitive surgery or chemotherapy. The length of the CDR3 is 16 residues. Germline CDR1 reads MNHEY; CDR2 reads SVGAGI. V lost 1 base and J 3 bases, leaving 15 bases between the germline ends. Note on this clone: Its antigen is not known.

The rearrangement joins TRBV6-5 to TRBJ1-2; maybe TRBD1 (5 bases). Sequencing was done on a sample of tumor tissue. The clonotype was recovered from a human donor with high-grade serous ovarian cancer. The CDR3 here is CASSYFGTEGDYGYTF. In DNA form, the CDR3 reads TGTGCCAGCAGTTACTTCGGGACGGAGGGCGACTATGGCTACACCTTC.